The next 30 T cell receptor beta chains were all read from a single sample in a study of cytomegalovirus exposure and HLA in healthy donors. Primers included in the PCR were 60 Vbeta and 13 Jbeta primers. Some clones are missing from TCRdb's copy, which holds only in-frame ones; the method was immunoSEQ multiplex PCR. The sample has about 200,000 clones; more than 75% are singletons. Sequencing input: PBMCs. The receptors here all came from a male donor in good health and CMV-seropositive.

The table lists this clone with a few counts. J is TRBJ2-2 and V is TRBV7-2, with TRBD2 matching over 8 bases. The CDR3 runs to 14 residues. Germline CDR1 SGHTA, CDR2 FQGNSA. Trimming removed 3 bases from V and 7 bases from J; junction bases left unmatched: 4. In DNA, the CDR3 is TGTGCCAGCAGCTTCAAGCGGGAGCACGGGGAGCTGTTTTTT. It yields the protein CASSFKREHGELFF.

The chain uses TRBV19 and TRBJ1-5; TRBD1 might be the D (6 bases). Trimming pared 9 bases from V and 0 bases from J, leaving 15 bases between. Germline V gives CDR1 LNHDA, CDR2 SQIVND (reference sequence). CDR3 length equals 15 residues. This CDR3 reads CASRDTKYSNQPQHF. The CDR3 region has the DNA TGTGCCAGCCGGGACACCAAATATAGCAATCAGCCCCAGCATTTT.

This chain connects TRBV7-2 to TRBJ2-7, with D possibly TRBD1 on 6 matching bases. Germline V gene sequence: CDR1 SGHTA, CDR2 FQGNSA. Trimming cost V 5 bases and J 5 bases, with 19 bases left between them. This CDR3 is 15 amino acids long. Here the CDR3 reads CASSPQGKDSDEQYF. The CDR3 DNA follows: TGTGCCAGCAGCCCACAGGGAAAAGACTCGGACGAGCAGTACTTC.

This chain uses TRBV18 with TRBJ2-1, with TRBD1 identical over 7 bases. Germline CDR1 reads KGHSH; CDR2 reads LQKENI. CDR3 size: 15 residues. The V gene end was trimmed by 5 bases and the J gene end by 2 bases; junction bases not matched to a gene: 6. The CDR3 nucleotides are TGTGCCAGCTCAGCGACAGGGAGTCCCTACAATGAGCAGTTCTTC. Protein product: CASSATGSPYNEQFF.

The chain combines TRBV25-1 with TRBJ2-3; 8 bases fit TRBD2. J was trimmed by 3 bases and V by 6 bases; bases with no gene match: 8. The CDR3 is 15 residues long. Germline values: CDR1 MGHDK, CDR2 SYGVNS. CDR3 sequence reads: CASSVNAGGTDTQYF. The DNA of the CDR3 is TGTGCCAGCAGCGTTAATGCGGGAGGAACAGATACGCAGTATTTT.

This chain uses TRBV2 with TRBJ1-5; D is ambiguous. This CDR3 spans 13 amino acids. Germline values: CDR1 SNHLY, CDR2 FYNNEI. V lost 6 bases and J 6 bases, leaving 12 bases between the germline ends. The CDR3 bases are TGTGCCAGCAGCCCCCTTGTTAGTCAGCCCCAGCATTTT. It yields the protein CASSPLVSQPQHF.

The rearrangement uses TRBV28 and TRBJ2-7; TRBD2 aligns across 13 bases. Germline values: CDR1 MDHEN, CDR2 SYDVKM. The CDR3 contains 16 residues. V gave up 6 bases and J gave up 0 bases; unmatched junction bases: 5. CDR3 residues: CASRTTSGRASYEQYF. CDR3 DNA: TGTGCCAGCAGGACCACTAGCGGGAGGGCCTCCTACGAGCAGTACTTC.

The CDR3 here is CASSRRAAHYEQYF. The CDR3 DNA follows: TGTGCCAGCAGCCGGAGGGCGGCTCACTACGAGCAGTACTTC. The rearrangement links TRBV5-6 to TRBJ2-7; a possible D gene is TRBD2 (6 bases). This CDR3 comprises 14 residues. Trimming pared 4 bases from V and 3 bases from J, leaving 14 bases between. CDR1 is SGHDT, CDR2 YYEEEE, per germline.

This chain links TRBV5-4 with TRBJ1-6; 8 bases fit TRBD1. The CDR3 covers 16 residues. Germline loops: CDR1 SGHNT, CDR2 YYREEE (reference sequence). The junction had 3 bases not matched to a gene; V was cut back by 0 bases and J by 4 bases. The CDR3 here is CASSLGQGTYNSPLHF. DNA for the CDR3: TGTGCCAGCAGCTTGGGACAGGGGACATATAATTCACCCCTCCACTTT.

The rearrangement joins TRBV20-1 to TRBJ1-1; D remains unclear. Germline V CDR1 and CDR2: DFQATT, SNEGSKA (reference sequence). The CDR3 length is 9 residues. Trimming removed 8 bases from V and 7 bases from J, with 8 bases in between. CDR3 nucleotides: TGCAGTCCTTTGAGTGAAGCTTTCTTT. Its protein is CSPLSEAFF.

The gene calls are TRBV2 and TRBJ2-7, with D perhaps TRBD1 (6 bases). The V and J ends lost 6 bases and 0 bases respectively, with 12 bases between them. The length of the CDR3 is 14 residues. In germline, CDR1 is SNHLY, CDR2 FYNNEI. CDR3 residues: CASSWTVSSYEQYF. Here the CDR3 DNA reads TGTGCCAGCAGCTGGACAGTGAGCTCCTACGAGCAGTACTTC. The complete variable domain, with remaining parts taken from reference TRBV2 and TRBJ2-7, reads EPEVTQTPSHQVTQMGQEVILRCVPISNHLYFYWYRQILGQKVEFLVSFYNNEISEKSEIFDDQFSVERPDGSNFTLKIRSTKLEDSAMYFCASSWTVSSYEQYFGPGTRLTVT.

CDR3 sequence (DNA): TGTGCCAGCAGCACTAGGGAGACCCAGTACTTC. Translation: CASSTRETQYF. The V and J genes are TRBV5-6 and TRBJ2-5, with D perhaps matching TRBD2 (5 bases). CDR1 and CDR2 (germline): SGHDT, YYEEEE. CDR3 length: 11 amino acids. The V and J ends lost 4 bases and 5 bases respectively, with 6 bases between them.

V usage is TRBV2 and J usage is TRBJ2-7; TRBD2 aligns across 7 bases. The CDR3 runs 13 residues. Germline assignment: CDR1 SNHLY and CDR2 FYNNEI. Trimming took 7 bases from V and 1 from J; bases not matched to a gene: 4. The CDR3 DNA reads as TGTGCCAGCAATCTAGCGGAATCCTACGAGCAGTACTTC. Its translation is CASNLAESYEQYF.

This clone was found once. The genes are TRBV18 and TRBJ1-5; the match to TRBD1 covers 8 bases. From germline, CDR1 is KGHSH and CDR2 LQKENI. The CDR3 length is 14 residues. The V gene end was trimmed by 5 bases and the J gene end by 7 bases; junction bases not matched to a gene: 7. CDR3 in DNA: TGTGCCAGCTCATTAGGACAGGGACACCAGCCCCAGCATTTT. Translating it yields CASSLGQGHQPQHF.

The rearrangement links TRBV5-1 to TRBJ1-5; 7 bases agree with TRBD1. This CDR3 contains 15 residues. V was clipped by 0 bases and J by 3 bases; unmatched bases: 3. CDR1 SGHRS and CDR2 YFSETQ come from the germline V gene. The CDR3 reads CASSLAGQYNQPQHF. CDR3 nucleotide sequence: TGCGCCAGCAGCTTGGCGGGACAGTACAATCAGCCCCAGCATTTT. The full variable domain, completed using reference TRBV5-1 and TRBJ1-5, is KAGVTQTPRYLIKTRGQQVTLSCSPISGHRSVSWYQQTPGQGLQFLFEYFSETQRNKGNFPGRFSGRQFSNSRSEMNVSTLELGDSALYLCASSLAGQYNQPQHFGDGTRLSIL.

CDR3 in DNA: TGTGCCAGCAGCTCCCCGTCAGGGGACCACTACGAGCAGTACTTC. Its protein product is CASSSPSGDHYEQYF. The V gene is TRBV7-2, the J gene TRBJ2-7; D is perhaps TRBD1 (6 bases). CDR1 and CDR2 from the germline V gene are SGHTA and FQGNSA. This CDR3 spans 15 amino acids. V was pared by 4 bases and J by 3 bases, with 16 bases between.

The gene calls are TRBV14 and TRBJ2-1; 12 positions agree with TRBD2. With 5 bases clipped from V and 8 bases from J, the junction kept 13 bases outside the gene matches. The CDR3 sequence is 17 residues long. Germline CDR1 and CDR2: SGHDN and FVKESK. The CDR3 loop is CASSVRLAGVTVDEQFF. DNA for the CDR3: TGTGCCAGCAGCGTGCGACTAGCGGGAGTCACCGTTGATGAGCAGTTCTTC. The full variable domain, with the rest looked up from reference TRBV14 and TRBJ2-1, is EAGVTQFPSHSVIEKGQTVTLRCDPISGHDNLYWYRRVMGKEIKFLLHFVKESKQDESGMPNNRFLAERTGGTYSTLKVQPAELEDSGVYFCASSVRLAGVTVDEQFFGPGTRLTVL.

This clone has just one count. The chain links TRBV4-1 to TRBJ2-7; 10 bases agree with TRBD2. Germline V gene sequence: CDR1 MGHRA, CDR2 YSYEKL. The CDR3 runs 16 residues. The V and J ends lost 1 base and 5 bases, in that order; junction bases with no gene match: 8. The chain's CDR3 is CASSQVTAGGPNEQYF. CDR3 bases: TGCGCCAGCAGCCAAGTCACAGCGGGGGGGCCGAACGAGCAGTACTTC.

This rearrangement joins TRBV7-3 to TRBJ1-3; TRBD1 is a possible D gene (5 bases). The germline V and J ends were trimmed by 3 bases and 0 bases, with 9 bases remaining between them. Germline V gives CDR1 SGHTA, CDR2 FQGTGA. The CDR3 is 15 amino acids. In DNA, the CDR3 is TGTGCCAGCAGCTTGGGGCCTTCCTCTGGAAACACCATATATTTT. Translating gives CASSLGPSSGNTIYF.

CDR3 protein: CASSQTSGRNTGELFF. The CDR3 DNA follows: TGTGCCAGCAGCCAAACTAGCGGGAGAAATACCGGGGAGCTGTTTTTT. The chain uses TRBV5-5 and TRBJ2-2; TRBD2 aligns across 11 bases. CDR3 size: 16 residues. CDR1 is SGHKS, CDR2 YYEKEE, per germline (reference sequence). J lost 5 bases, V lost 4 bases, and 7 bases had no gene match.

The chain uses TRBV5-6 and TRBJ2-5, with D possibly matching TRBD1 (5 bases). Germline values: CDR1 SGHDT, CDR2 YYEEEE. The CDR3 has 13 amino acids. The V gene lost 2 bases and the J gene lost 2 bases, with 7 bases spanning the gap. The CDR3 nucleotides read TGTGCCAGCAGCTTCAGGGATCAAGAGACCCAGTACTTC. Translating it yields CASSFRDQETQYF.

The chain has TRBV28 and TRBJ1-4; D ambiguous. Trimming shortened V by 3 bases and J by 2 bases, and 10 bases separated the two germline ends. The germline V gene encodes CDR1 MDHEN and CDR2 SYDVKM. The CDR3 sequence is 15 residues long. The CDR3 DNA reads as TGTGCCAGCAGTTTGGTGAGAAGCACTAATGAAAAACTGTTTTTT. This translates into CASSLVRSTNEKLFF.

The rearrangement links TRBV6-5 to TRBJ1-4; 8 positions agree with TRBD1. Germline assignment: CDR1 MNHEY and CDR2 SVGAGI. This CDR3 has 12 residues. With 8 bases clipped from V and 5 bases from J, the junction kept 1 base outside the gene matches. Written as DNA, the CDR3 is TGTGCCAGCCGGACAGGGAATGAAAAACTGTTTTTT. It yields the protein CASRTGNEKLFF.

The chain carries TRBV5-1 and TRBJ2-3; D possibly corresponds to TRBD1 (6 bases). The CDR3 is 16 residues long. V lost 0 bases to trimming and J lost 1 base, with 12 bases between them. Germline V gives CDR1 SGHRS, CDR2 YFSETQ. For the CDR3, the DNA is TGCGCCAGCAGCTTGGAAACAGGGATGGGCACAGATACGCAGTATTTT. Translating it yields CASSLETGMGTDTQYF.

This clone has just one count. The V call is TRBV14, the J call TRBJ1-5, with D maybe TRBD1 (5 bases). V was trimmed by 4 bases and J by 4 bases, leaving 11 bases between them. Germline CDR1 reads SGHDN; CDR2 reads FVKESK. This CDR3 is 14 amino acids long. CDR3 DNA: TGTGCCAGCAGCCTTACGGGACTTAATCAGCCCCAGCATTTT. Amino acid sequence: CASSLTGLNQPQHF.

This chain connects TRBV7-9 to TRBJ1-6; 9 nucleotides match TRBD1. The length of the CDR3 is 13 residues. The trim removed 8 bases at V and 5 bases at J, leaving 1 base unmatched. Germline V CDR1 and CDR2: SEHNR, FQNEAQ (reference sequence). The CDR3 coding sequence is TGTGCCAGCGGGGACAGGGATAATTCACCCCTCCACTTT. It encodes CASGDRDNSPLHF.

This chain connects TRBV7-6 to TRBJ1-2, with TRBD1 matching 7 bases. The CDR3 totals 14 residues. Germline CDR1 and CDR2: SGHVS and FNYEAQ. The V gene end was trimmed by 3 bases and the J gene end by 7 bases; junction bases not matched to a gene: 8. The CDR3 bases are TGTGCCAGCAGCTTGGACGGACAGGTGTCTGGCTACACCTTC. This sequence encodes CASSLDGQVSGYTF.

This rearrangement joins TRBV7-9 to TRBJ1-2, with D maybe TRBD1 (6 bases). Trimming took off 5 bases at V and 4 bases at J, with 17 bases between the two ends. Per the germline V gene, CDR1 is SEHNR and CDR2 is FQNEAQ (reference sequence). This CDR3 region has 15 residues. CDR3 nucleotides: TGTGCCAGCAGCCACGCGGACAGAACATCCTATGGCTACACCTTC. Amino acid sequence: CASSHADRTSYGYTF.

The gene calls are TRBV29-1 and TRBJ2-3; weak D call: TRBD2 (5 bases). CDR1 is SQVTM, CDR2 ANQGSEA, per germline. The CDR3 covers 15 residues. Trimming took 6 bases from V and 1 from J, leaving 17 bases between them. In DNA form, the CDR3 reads TGCAGCGTCTCACATCCCGGGATGCGCACAGATACGCAGTATTTT. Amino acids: CSVSHPGMRTDTQYF.

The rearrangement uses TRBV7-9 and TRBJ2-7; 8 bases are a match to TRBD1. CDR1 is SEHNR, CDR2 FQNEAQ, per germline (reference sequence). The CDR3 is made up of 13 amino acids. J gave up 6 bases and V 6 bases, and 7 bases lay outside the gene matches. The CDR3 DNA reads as TGTGCCAGCAGTCCGGGACAGGTAATCGAGCAGTACTTC. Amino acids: CASSPGQVIEQYF.